The source of this T cell receptor beta chain is a study of beta chain features in type 1 diabetes. The study's findings and limits: Type 1 diabetes patients had fewer VDJ junction insertions and more deletions. Small HLA sub-analyses could not settle whether HLA shapes TCRB rearrangement. Sampled from patients, naive, central memory and Treg TCRB repertoires appeared more similar than those sampled from healthy donors. Type 1 diabetes patients showed a moderate but significant shortening of TCRB CDR3s in all four CD4+ subsets.

The authors sorted CD4+ naive, central memory, regulatory and stem cell-like memory cells via CD45RO/CCR7/CD25/CD127/CD95/CD27. In regard to this clone: Its target is unknown.

The sequenced template was cDNA made from the entire isolated RNA. Sequenced by immunoSEQ multiplex PCR; TCRdb stores in-frame clones only, minus some. This sample has 400,000 or so clones, with roughly 12% found just once. The CDR3 is made up of 19 amino acids. Germline CDR1 reads SGHTA; CDR2 reads FQGNSA. The ends lost 0 bases at V and 0 bases at J; junction bases unmatched: 11. This TCR derives from a woman between 18 and 29 years old with type 1 diabetes. Sequences were obtained from naive CD4+ T cells from blood. The chain links TRBV7-2 to TRBJ1-5; 7 positions match TRBD1. CDR3 sequence (DNA): TGTGCCAGCAGCTTAGCCTTCTTTGGGACAGCTTATAGCAATCAGCCCCAGCATTTT. This gives the protein CASSLAFFGTAYSNQPQHF. Complete variable domain (other parts from reference TRBV7-2 and TRBJ1-5): GAGVSQSPSNKVTEKGKDVELRCDPISGHTALYWYRQSLGQGLEFLIYFQGNSAPDKSGLPSDRFSAERTGGSVSTLTIQRTQQEDSAVYLCASSLAFFGTAYSNQPQHFGDGTRLSIL.